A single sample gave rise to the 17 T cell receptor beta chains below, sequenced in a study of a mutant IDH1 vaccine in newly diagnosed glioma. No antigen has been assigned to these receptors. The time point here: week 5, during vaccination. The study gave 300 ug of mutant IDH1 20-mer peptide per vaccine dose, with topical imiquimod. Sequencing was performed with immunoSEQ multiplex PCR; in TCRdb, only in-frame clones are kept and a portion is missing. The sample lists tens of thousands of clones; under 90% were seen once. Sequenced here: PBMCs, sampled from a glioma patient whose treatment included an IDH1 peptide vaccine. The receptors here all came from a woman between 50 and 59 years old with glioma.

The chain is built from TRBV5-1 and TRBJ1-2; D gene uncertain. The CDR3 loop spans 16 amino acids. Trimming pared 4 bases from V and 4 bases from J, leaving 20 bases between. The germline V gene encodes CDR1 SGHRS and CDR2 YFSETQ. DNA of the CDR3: TGCGCCAGCAGCCTTGAATCTGCTGTAGATCCCTATGGCTACACCTTC. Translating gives CASSLESAVDPYGYTF.

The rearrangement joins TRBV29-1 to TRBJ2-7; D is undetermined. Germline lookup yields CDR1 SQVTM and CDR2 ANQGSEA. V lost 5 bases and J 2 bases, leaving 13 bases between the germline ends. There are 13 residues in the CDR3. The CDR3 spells CSVNTVGAYEQYF. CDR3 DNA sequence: TGCAGCGTTAACACAGTTGGGGCCTACGAGCAGTACTTC.

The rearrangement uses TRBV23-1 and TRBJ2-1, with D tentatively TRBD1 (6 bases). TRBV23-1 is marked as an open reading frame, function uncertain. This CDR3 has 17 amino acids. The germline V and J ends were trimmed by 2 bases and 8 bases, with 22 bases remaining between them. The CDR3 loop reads CASSQPPTGLPWDEQFF. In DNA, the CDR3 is TGCGCCAGCAGTCAACCCCCGACAGGTCTCCCCTGGGATGAGCAGTTCTTC.

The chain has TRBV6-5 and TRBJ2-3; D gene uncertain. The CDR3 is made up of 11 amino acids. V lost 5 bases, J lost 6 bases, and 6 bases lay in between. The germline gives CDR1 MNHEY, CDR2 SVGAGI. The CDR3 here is CASSMMDTQYF. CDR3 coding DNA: TGTGCCAGCAGTATGATGGATACGCAGTATTTT.

The CDR3 is CASSSLRDIQPQHF. The CDR3 DNA follows: TGTGCCAGCAGTTCCCTCCGGGACATTCAGCCCCAGCATTTT. V is TRBV28 and J is TRBJ1-5, with a tentative D call TRBD1 (6 bases). The CDR3 is 14 amino acids. Per the germline V gene, CDR1 is MDHEN and CDR2 is SYDVKM. The V end lost 4 bases, the J end lost 6 bases, and 13 bases lay between the germline ends.

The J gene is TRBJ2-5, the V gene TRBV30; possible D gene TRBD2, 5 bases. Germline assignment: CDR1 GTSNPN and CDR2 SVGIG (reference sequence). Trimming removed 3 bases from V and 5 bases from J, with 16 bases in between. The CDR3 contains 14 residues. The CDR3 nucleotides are TGTGCCTGGAGGGGAGAGGCGACGGGGGAGACCCAGTACTTC. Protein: CAWRGEATGETQYF.

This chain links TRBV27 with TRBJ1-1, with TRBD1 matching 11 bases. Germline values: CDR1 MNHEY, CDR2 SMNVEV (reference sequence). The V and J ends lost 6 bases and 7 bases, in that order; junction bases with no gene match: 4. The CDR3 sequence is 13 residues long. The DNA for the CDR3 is TGTGCCAGCAGCTGGACAGGGGGCAGTGAAGCTTTCTTT. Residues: CASSWTGGSEAFF.

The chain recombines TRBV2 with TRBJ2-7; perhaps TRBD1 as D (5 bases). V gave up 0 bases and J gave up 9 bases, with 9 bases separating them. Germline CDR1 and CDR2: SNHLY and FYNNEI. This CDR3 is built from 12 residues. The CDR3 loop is CASSEATRGQYF. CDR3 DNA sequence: TGTGCCAGCAGTGAAGCGACAAGGGGGCAGTACTTC.

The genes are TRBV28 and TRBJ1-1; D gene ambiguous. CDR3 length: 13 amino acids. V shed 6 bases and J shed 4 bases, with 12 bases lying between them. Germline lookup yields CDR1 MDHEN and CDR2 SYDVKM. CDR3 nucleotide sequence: TGTGCCAGCAGAGGGCGGATGGGCACTGAAGCTTTCTTT. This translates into CASRGRMGTEAFF. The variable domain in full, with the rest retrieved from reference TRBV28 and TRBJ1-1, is DVKVTQSSRYLVKRTGEKVFLECVQDMDHENMFWYRQDPGLGLRLIYFSYDVKMKEKGDIPEGYSVSREKKERFSLILESASTNQTSMYLCASRGRMGTEAFFGQGTRLTVV.

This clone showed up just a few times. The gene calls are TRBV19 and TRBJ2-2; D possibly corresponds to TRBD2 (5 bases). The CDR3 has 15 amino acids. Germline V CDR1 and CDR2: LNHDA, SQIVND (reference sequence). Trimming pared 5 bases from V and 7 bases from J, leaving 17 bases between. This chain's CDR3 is CASSWMERESGELFF. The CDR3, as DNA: TGTGCCAGTAGTTGGATGGAGAGGGAGAGCGGGGAGCTGTTTTTT.

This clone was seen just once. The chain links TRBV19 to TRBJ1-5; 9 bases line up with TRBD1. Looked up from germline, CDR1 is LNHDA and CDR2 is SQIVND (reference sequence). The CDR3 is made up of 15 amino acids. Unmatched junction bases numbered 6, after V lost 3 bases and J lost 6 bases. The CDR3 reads CASSIRDREPQPQHF. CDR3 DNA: TGTGCCAGTAGTATTAGGGACAGGGAACCTCAGCCCCAGCATTTT.

CDR3 in DNA: TGTGCCAGTAGTATAACAGGGGAGGCCATTCAGTACTTC. Translating gives CASSITGEAIQYF. This chain uses TRBV19 with TRBJ2-4, with D possibly TRBD1 on 7 matching bases. CDR1 is LNHDA, CDR2 SQIVND, per germline (reference sequence). The V gene lost 2 bases and the J gene lost 9 bases, with 11 bases spanning the gap. The CDR3 loop spans 13 amino acids.

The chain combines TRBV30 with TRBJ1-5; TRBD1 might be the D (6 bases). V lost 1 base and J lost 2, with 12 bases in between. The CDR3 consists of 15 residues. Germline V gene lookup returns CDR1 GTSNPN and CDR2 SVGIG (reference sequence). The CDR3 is CAWSANRVGNQPQHF. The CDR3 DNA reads TGTGCCTGGAGTGCGAACAGGGTGGGCAATCAGCCCCAGCATTTT.

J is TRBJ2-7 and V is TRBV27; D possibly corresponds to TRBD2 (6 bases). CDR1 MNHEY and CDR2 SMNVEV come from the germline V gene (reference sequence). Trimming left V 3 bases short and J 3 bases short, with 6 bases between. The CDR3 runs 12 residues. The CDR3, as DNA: TGTGCCAGCAGTTTGCGGGGCTACGAGCAGTACTTC. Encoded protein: CASSLRGYEQYF.

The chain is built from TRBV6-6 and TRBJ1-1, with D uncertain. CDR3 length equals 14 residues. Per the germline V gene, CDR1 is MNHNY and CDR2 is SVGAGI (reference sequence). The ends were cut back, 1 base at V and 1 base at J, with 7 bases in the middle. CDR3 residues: CASSYLEPNTEAFF. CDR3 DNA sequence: TGTGCCAGCAGTTACTTAGAGCCGAACACTGAAGCTTTCTTT.

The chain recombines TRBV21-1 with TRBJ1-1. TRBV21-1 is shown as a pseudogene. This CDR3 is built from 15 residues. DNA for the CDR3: TGTGCCAGCACCGAGCAAGGACGGGGAAACACTGAAGCTTTCTTT. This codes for CASTEQGRGNTEAFF.

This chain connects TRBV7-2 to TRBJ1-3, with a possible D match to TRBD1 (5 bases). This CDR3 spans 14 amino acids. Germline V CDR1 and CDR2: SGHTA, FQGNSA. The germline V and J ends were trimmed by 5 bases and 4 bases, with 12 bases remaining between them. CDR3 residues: CASSPGGDGNTIYF. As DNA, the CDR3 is TGTGCCAGCAGCCCGGGGGGGGACGGAAACACCATATATTTT.